This TCR beta chain was recovered during a study of T cells in Graves' hyperthyroidism and ophthalmopathy. Study observations and caveats: The model foresaw ophthalmopathy a median around 6.8 months prior to onset.

In this sample, this clonotype turned up a few times. Antigen unknown. Authors of the study amplified TCR beta CDR3 regions from RNA transcripts. The TCR CDR3 was amplified in a first-round RT-PCR using the HTBI primer set. MiXCR was run by TCRdb on the multiplex PCR reads, yielding one entry per CDR3 protein. The sample gives over 700,000 distinct CDR3 sequences, roughly 20% of which show up once; 16% is in the top ten. After removal of 6 bases from V and 6 bases from J, the junction contained 8 bases not matched to a gene. The CDR3 runs to 15 residues. CDR1 is MGHDK and CDR2 is SYGVNS in the germline V gene.

The chain uses TRBV25-1 and TRBJ2-1; 10 nucleotides align to TRBD1. The source material was blood. The TCR comes from a woman in her fifties or sixties with Graves' hyperthyroidism that later progressed to Graves' ophthalmopathy. The CDR3 nucleotides are TGTGCCAGCAGCGACGGGAGGACAGGGGGCAATGAGCAGTTCTTC. This encodes CASSDGRTGGNEQFF. The full variable domain, its missing parts supplied by reference TRBV25-1 and TRBJ2-1, is EADIYQTPRYLVIGTGKKITLECSQTMGHDKMYWYQQDPGMELHLIHYSYGVNSTEKGDLSSESTVSRIRTEHFPLTLESARPSHTSQYLCASSDGRTGGNEQFFGPGTRLTVL.